A selection of T cell receptor beta chains follows, all from one sample in a study of control samples from healthy donors and cancer patients. The data were produced by immunoSEQ multiplex PCR, yet TCRdb's version contains in-frame clones alone and is incomplete. The table has about 10,000 clones, approximately 91% seen once. Sequences were obtained from PBMCs. The receptors derive from a man between 60 and 70 years old with colorectal cancer. CDR3s include the opening cysteine and the closing phenylalanine or tryptophan. The D gene is left open where the match is weak. Clone size appears in some rows only: once, few, many, or a class for an expanded clone.

>-|-|TRBJ2-7|TRBV7-9
CASSSLYEQYF
TGTGCCAGCAGCTCCCTTTACGAGCAGTACTTC
>-|-|TRBJ1-2|TRBV30
CAWRGEVLSYTF
TGTGCCTGGAGGGGTGAGGTATTGAGCTACACCTTC
>-|-|TRBJ1-4|TRBV28
CASSTILGDNRKSYEKLFF
TGTGCCAGCAGTACCATTTTGGGGGATAATCGTAAATCGTATGAAAAACTGTTTTTT
>-|-|TRBJ1-6|TRBV7-2
CASSTGLVSPLHF
TGTGCCAGCAGCACAGGGCTGGTTTCACCCCTCCACTTT
>-|-|TRBJ2-1|TRBV24-1
CATSDFWQIEQFF
TGTGCCACCAGTGATTTTTGGCAGATCGAGCAGTTCTTC
>-|-|TRBJ1-3|TRBV28
CASNDVGGANSGNTIYF
TGTGCCAGCAACGACGTAGGGGGAGCGAACTCTGGAAACACCATATATTTT
>-|TRBD2|TRBJ2-7|TRBV2
CASTIAGGPSYEQYF
TGTGCCAGCACCATAGCGGGGGGACCCTCCTACGAGCAGTACTTC
>-|-|TRBJ2-5|TRBV2
CASSVFRGEETQYF
TGTGCCAGCAGTGTATTCCGGGGAGAAGAGACCCAGTACTTC
>-|-|TRBJ1-2|TRBV18
CASSPTQDTNYGYTF
TGTGCCAGCTCACCAACACAGGATACAAACTATGGCTACACCTTC
>-|-|TRBJ2-2|TRBV4-3
CASSQVSGTGELFF
TGCGCCAGCAGCCAAGTTTCAGGTACCGGGGAGCTGTTTTTT
>-|-|TRBJ1-2|TRBV11-2
CASSLLNRGSDYGYTF
TGTGCCAGCAGCTTATTAAATAGGGGCAGCGACTATGGCTACACCTTC
>-|-|TRBJ1-2|TRBV19
CASSIGNSFYGYTF
TGTGCCAGTAGTATAGGGAACAGCTTCTATGGCTACACCTTC
>-|TRBD1|TRBJ2-5|TRBV14
CASSQDFTGVGKTQYF
TGTGCCAGCAGCCAAGATTTCACAGGGGTGGGCAAGACCCAGTACTTC
>-|TRBD2|TRBJ2-1|TRBV28
CASSYGGDWLSYNEQFF
TGTGCCAGCAGTTATGGGGGGGATTGGCTTTCCTACAATGAGCAGTTCTTC
>once|-|TRBJ2-2|TRBV5-1
CASSYGWSGTGELFF
TGCGCCAGCAGCTATGGATGGTCGGGCACCGGGGAGCTGTTTTTT
>-|-|TRBJ1-3|TRBV6-1
CASSENLSARNSGNTIYF
TGTGCCAGCAGTGAAAACTTAAGCGCCAGAAACTCTGGAAACACCATATATTTT
>-|-|TRBJ1-1|TRBV6-2/TRBV6-3
CASSSARGENTEAFF
TGTGCCAGCAGTTCAGCCCGGGGTGAGAACACTGAAGCTTTCTTT
>-|-|TRBJ1-2|TRBV5-4
CASSTTLGGYGYTF
TGTGCCAGCAGCACGACCCTGGGGGGCTATGGCTACACCTTC
>-|-|TRBJ1-6|TRBV6-5
CASSREYNSPLHF
TGTGCCAGCAGTAGGGAGTATAATTCACCCCTCCACTTT
>once|TRBD2|TRBJ2-1|TRBV7-8
CASKPGTSGGYNGNEQFF
TGTGCCAGCAAACCCGGGACTAGCGGGGGATATAACGGCAATGAGCAGTTCTTC
>-|-|TRBJ2-2|TRBV3-1/TRBV3-2
CASRLRGGNTGELFF
TGTGCCAGCAGGCTCAGGGGGGGAAACACCGGGGAGCTGTTTTTT
>-|TRBD1|TRBJ1-2|TRBV10-2
CASRGTGGEYGYTF
TGCGCCAGCAGGGGGACAGGGGGTGAATATGGCTACACCTTC
>-|-|TRBJ1-6|TRBV6-5
CASSYSIAGYSPLHF
TGTGCCAGCAGTTACTCGATAGCAGGTTATTCACCCCTCCACTTT
>-|-|TRBJ1-3|TRBV7-3
CASSSSGTSDPSGNTIYF
TGTGCCAGCAGCTCGTCCGGGACATCCGACCCCTCTGGAAACACCATATATTTT
>-|-|TRBJ1-1|TRBV7-9
CASSLLDTEAFF
TGTGCCAGCAGCTTACTCGACACTGAAGCTTTCTTT
>-|-|TRBJ2-7|TRBV27
CASSPTAAGEQYF
TGTGCCAGCAGTCCGACAGCGGCGGGGGAGCAGTACTTC
>large|-|TRBJ1-1|TRBV7-2
CASGLNTEAFF
TGTGCCAGCGGACTAAACACTGAAGCTTTCTTT
>-|-|TRBJ2-3|TRBV3-1/TRBV3-2
CASSSLETQYF
TGTGCCAGCAGCTCGCTGGAGACGCAGTATTTT
>-|TRBD2|TRBJ2-2|TRBV30
CAWTSGGAFRFTGELFF
TGTGCCTGGACTAGCGGGGGGGCCTTTAGGTTCACCGGGGAGCTGTTTTTT
>once|-|TRBJ1-1|TRBV5-1
CASSLGGDTEAFF
TGCGCCAGCAGCTTAGGGGGGGACACTGAAGCTTTCTTT
>-|-|TRBJ2-2|TRBV7-2
CASSRLRPGELFF
TGTGCCAGCAGCCGACTCCGGCCCGGGGAGCTGTTTTTT
>once|TRBD1|TRBJ1-1|TRBV15
CATSRGGGTGHTEAFF
TGTGCCACCAGCAGAGGGGGGGGGACAGGCCACACTGAAGCTTTCTTT
>-|-|TRBJ2-3|TRBV7-3
CASSLTSPQNPSTDTQYF
TGTGCCAGCAGCTTAACCTCCCCGCAGAACCCTAGCACAGATACGCAGTATTTT
>-|-|TRBJ1-6|TRBV4-2
CASSQGASSSPLHF
TGTGCCAGCAGCCAAGGGGCATCTAGTTCACCCCTCCACTTT
>once|-|TRBJ1-1|TRBV29-1
CSVESPGWDTEAFF
TGCAGCGTTGAGTCCCCAGGGTGGGACACTGAAGCTTTCTTT
>once|TRBD2|TRBJ2-5|TRBV5-1
CASSLGGTNQETQYF
TGCGCCAGCAGCTTGGGCGGGACTAACCAAGAGACCCAGTACTTC
>once|TRBD1|TRBJ1-2|TRBV6-4
CASSVSHDRGRKGYTF
TGTGCCAGCAGTGTCTCCCACGACAGGGGGCGTAAGGGCTACACCTTC
>-|-|TRBJ1-1|TRBV6-6
CASSYRAWSNTEAFF
TGTGCCAGCAGTTATAGGGCATGGTCGAACACTGAAGCTTTCTTT
>-|-|TRBJ2-3|TRBV18
CASSPEGATQYF
TGTGCCAGCTCACCGGAGGGTGCTACGCAGTATTTT